The entry that follows covers one T cell receptor beta chain sequence. Its matching antigen is unknown. This entry comes from a study of cytomegalovirus exposure and HLA in healthy donors. The length of the CDR3 is 15 residues. In germline, CDR1 is GTSNPN, CDR2 SVGIG (reference sequence). The germline V and J ends were trimmed by 1 base and 8 bases, with 17 bases remaining between them. With 60 Vbeta and 13 Jbeta primers, the PCR was carried out. In the original analysis: A follow-up analysis tallied 86 million or so unique TCR beta chains, roughly 11 million shared. Using immunoSEQ multiplex PCR, the repertoire was profiled, and TCRdb retains in-frame clones only, with some absent. That table is the source of V, J and clone size, and D and trimming were worked out from the DNA. The sample holds roughly 200,000 clones, almost 85% seen once. General study points: Rarity held for most TCR sequences, but there were some public TCRs that occurred in many donors.

The chain uses TRBV30 and TRBJ1-4, with D unresolved. The clonotype comes from a woman between 45 and 60 years old in good health and CMV-seronegative. The source material was PBMCs. The CDR3 loop is CAWSARSLDGEKLFF. The CDR3 coding sequence is TGTGCCTGGAGTGCGAGGAGTCTGGATGGGGAAAAACTGTTTTTT. The entire variable domain, with the rest obtained from reference TRBV30 and TRBJ1-4, is as follows: SQTIHQWPATLVQPVGSPLSLECTVEGTSNPNLYWYRQAAGRGLQLLFYSVGIGQISSEVPQNLSASRPQDRQFILSSKKLLLSDSGFYLCAWSARSLDGEKLFFGSGTQLSVL.